These 6 T cell receptor beta chains were sequenced from one sample in a study of cytomegalovirus exposure and HLA in healthy donors. With 60 Vbeta and 13 Jbeta primers, the PCR was carried out. Data came from immunoSEQ multiplex PCR; TCRdb stores just in-frame clones and leaves some out. The data contain 90,000 to 150,000 clones, about three quarters of them singletons. The sample taken for sequencing was PBMCs. The receptors were sampled from a woman aged 25 to 39 in good health and CMV-seropositive.

Concerning this clone itself: A read error may produce the germline difference seen at one junction end. The chain combines TRBV6-1 with TRBJ2-5; D is possibly TRBD2 (7 bases). Per germline, CDR1 MNHNS and CDR2 SASEGT. The CDR3 totals 15 residues. The CDR3 DNA reads TGTGCCAGCAGAGAAGTGGGGGGGCCAGGGGAGACCCAGTACTTC. This codes for CASREVGGPGETQYF.

This clone was seen once. The V and J genes are TRBV11-2 and TRBJ1-1; D remains ambiguous. This CDR3 is 13 amino acids long. The ends were cut back, 3 bases at V and 0 bases at J, with 5 bases in the middle. The germline V gene has CDR1 SGHAT and CDR2 FQNNGV. This chain's CDR3 is CASSFTLNTEAFF. In nucleotides, the CDR3 is TGTGCCAGCAGCTTTACACTGAACACTGAAGCTTTCTTT.

The chain joins TRBV19 to TRBJ2-7; 9 bases match TRBD1. CDR3 length equals 15 residues. J was trimmed by 5 bases and V by 4 bases; bases with no gene match: 9. Germline CDR1 LNHDA, CDR2 SQIVND (reference sequence). CDR3 region: CASSRTGTGPDEQYF. CDR3 nucleotide sequence: TGTGCCAGTAGTAGAACCGGGACAGGGCCAGACGAGCAGTACTTC.

This chain joins TRBV30 and TRBJ2-5, with a tentative D call TRBD1 (5 bases). V lost 4 bases and J lost 3, with 6 bases in between. CDR1 is GTSNPN and CDR2 is SVGIG in the germline V gene (reference sequence). The CDR3 is made up of 11 amino acids. Written as DNA, the CDR3 is TGTGCCTGGACAGGGAAAGAGACCCAGTACTTC. It codes for CAWTGKETQYF. The full variable domain, with the rest looked up from reference TRBV30 and TRBJ2-5, is SQTIHQWPATLVQPVGSPLSLECTVEGTSNPNLYWYRQAAGRGLQLLFYSVGIGQISSEVPQNLSASRPQDRQFILSSKKLLLSDSGFYLCAWTGKETQYFGPGTRLLVL.

By sample fraction, this clone is medium-sized. V gene TRBV27 combines with J gene TRBJ2-7, with unresolved D. This CDR3 comprises 13 residues. Germline CDR1 and CDR2: MNHEY and SMNVEV (reference sequence). The V end lost 6 bases, the J end lost 5 bases, and 14 bases lay between the germline ends. As DNA, the CDR3 is TGTGCCAGCAGCCTCAACACCATAAACGAGCAGTACTTC. It specifies CASSLNTINEQYF.

The rearrangement links TRBV30 to TRBJ2-5, with 8 bases matching TRBD2. With 0 bases clipped from V and 1 base from J, the junction kept 4 bases outside the gene matches. Germline V gene data show CDR1 as GTSNPN and CDR2 as SVGIG (reference sequence). This CDR3 is 15 amino acids long. The CDR3 sequence is CAWSVPRGAQETQYF. The CDR3 DNA reads as TGTGCCTGGAGTGTACCGCGGGGGGCCCAAGAGACCCAGTACTTC.